The 8 T cell receptor beta chains below all came from one sample that was sequenced in a study of cytomegalovirus exposure and HLA in healthy donors. Vbeta (60) and Jbeta (13) primers were used in the PCR. Produced via immunoSEQ multiplex PCR; TCRdb's table is partial and in-frame only. This sample yields roughly 190,000 clones, of which more than 80% are seen a single time; 2% to 3% belongs to the top ten. The sample was PBMCs. These receptors came from a woman in her forties or fifties in good health and CMV-seropositive.

The chain employs TRBV2 and TRBJ2-5; TRBD2 might be the D (6 bases). V shed 6 bases and J shed 3 bases, with 23 bases lying between them. In germline, CDR1 is SNHLY, CDR2 FYNNEI. This CDR3 is built from 17 residues. The CDR3 reads CASSPGLLPMGKETQYF. In DNA, the CDR3 is TGTGCCAGCAGCCCGGGACTCCTCCCGATGGGGAAAGAGACCCAGTACTTC.

The V and J genes are TRBV9 and TRBJ1-1; D is unclear. Germline V gives CDR1 SGDLS, CDR2 YYNGEE. This CDR3 is built from 13 residues. The V and J ends lost 1 base and 3 bases respectively, with 7 bases between them. The CDR3 protein is CASSVSSDTEAFF. The CDR3 bases are TGTGCCAGCAGCGTAAGTTCGGACACTGAAGCTTTCTTT. Drawing the rest from reference TRBV9 and TRBJ1-1, the complete variable domain is DSGVTQTPKHLITATGQRVTLRCSPRSGDLSVYWYQQSLDQGLQFLIQYYNGEERAKGNILERFSAQQFPDLHSELNLSSLELGDSALYFCASSVSSDTEAFFGQGTRLTVV.

The chain combines TRBV10-3 with TRBJ1-2; 9 bases match TRBD1. The germline V gene encodes CDR1 ENHRY and CDR2 SYGVKD. This CDR3 has 15 amino acids. Unmatched junction bases numbered 5, after V lost 0 bases and J lost 6 bases. CDR3 coding DNA: TGTGCCATCAGTGAGTCTGGACAGGGGATGAATGGCTACACCTTC. It translates to CAISESGQGMNGYTF.

V gene TRBV18 combines with J gene TRBJ2-1; 9 nucleotides match TRBD1. The CDR3 runs 16 residues. J gave up 9 bases and V 6 bases, and 15 bases lay outside the gene matches. Germline V gene lookup returns CDR1 KGHSH and CDR2 LQKENI. CDR3 in amino acids: CASSPPGTGNVGEQFF. For the CDR3, the DNA is TGTGCCAGCTCGCCGCCCGGGACAGGGAATGTTGGTGAGCAGTTCTTC.

This chain uses TRBV2 with TRBJ2-7, with 11 nucleotides matching TRBD1. Germline lookup yields CDR1 SNHLY and CDR2 FYNNEI. With 7 bases clipped from V and 3 bases from J, the junction kept 5 bases outside the gene matches. The CDR3 totals 14 residues. The CDR3 here is CASKLGQGVYEQYF. The CDR3 nucleotides read TGTGCCAGCAAGCTGGGACAGGGGGTCTACGAGCAGTACTTC.

This clone was counted a few times. The sample has other DNA sequences that encode this CDR3 too. The chain links TRBV5-4 to TRBJ2-2; 10 nucleotides line up with TRBD2. Germline V gene sequence: CDR1 SGHNT, CDR2 YYREEE (reference sequence). The CDR3 sequence is 14 residues long. Unmatched junction bases numbered 3, after V lost 6 bases and J lost 4 bases. CDR3 protein: CASTSGGGTGELFF. The CDR3 region has the DNA TGTGCCAGCACAAGCGGGGGGGGCACCGGGGAGCTGTTTTTT.

The chain carries TRBV7-8 and TRBJ2-5, with 11 bases identical to TRBD2. The CDR3 is 15 residues long. CDR1 and CDR2 (germline): SGHVS, FQNEAQ. V dropped 2 bases and J dropped 7; count of bases not matched to a gene: 6. CDR3 protein: CASSLILAGDMTQYF. Written as DNA, the CDR3 is TGTGCCAGCAGCTTAATACTAGCGGGGGATATGACCCAGTACTTC.

The chain carries TRBV5-4 and TRBJ2-6; no reliable D call. The CDR3 is 13 amino acids. V was cut by 7 bases and J by 0 bases, with 5 bases left in between. The germline V gene has CDR1 SGHNT and CDR2 YYREEE (reference sequence). The CDR3 sequence: CASFSSGANVLTF. The CDR3 DNA reads TGTGCCAGCTTCTCCTCTGGGGCCAACGTCCTGACTTTC.